The rows below give T cell receptor beta chains drawn from one sample of a study of blood T cell repertoires in COVID-19. Assay used: immunoSEQ multiplex PCR; TCRdb lists only in-frame clones, some missing. The data contain more than 300,000 clones, approximately 89% of them singletons. The sequenced material came from peripheral blood. The receptors here all came from a woman aged 25 to 39 with COVID-19, enrolled during active disease. Both conserved end residues are part of each CDR3. Fields, in order: V gene, CDR3 protein.

v_gene: TRBV18
CDR3aa: CASSPRGSSYNEQFF

v_gene: TRBV30
CDR3aa: CAWATGTGSGNTIYF

v_gene: TRBV7-9
CDR3aa: CASSFSGVDSYEQYF

v_gene: TRBV7-8
CDR3aa: CASSLVRQGYEQYF

v_gene: TRBV10-3
CDR3aa: CAISGYRGMETQYF

v_gene: TRBV11-2
CDR3aa: CASSHPRILGGEGGYTF

v_gene: TRBV19
CDR3aa: CASSMGQGDEKLFF

v_gene: TRBV10-3
CDR3aa: CAISSGQGGNQPQHF

v_gene: TRBV6-1
CDR3aa: CASSDATVSPGGANVLTF

v_gene: TRBV6-4
CDR3aa: CASSEGGSTDTQYF

v_gene: TRBV6-6
CDR3aa: CASSYSEGYQPQHF

v_gene: TRBV4-3
CDR3aa: CASSQGVRDTDTQYF

v_gene: TRBV5-4
CDR3aa: CASSSYTARLREQYF

v_gene: TRBV6-5
CDR3aa: CASSYSTTNYGYTF

v_gene: TRBV2
CDR3aa: CASRLAGLPFGQFF

v_gene: TRBV5-1
CDR3aa: CASSPFFGLEETQYF

v_gene: TRBV12-5
CDR3aa: CASGTGQGLVNEQFF

v_gene: TRBV7-9
CDR3aa: CASTLSGSYEQYF

v_gene: TRBV20-1
CDR3aa: CSASIYELAADTQYF

v_gene: TRBV19
CDR3aa: CASSIWTSGTDTQYF

v_gene: TRBV27
CDR3aa: CASSLLPTWVWGRPSYNEQFF

v_gene: TRBV19
CDR3aa: CASSTGTGNEQFF

v_gene: TRBV9
CDR3aa: CASSASGGRNSGNTIYF

v_gene: TRBV29-1
CDR3aa: CSVIFGSADSNQPQHF

v_gene: TRBV2
CDR3aa: CASSTGQDGYTF

v_gene: TRBV5-5
CDR3aa: CASSFYSTGGWEQYF

v_gene: TRBV28
CDR3aa: CASTGQTGGTDTQYF

v_gene: TRBV2
CDR3aa: CASSEELAGVRDEQFF

v_gene: TRBV5-1
CDR3aa: CASSYSDRVGEQYF

v_gene: TRBV29-1
CDR3aa: CSPPRQGANGYTF

v_gene: TRBV5-4
CDR3aa: CASSLGPGEQYF

v_gene: TRBV7-2
CDR3aa: CASSLAPGNNSPLHF

v_gene: TRBV7-2
CDR3aa: CASSWGQISNQPQHF

v_gene: TRBV20-1
CDR3aa: CSASSPRGTGELFF

v_gene: TRBV7-2
CDR3aa: CASSLGGGTGNTIYF